This T cell receptor (beta chain) was retrieved from a study of blood T cells in healthy people across ages. It was with a sample-barcoded 5' primer and a J-beta primer mix that a second PCR of roughly 6 to 11 cycles was run. TCRdb reprocessed the 5' RACE reads via MiXCR and lists one record per CDR3 protein. Seen here are about 1.1 million distinct CDR3 sequences, around two fifths observed once, and the top ten hold around 14%. Germline CDR1 and CDR2: DFQATT and SNEGSKA (reference sequence). V shed 6 bases and J shed 2 bases, with 11 bases lying between them. The length of the CDR3 is 13 residues. The gene calls are TRBV20-1 and TRBJ1-3; D is ambiguous. The receptor was isolated from a man between 18 and 29 years old in good health. Source material: blood. The CDR3 DNA reads as TGCAGTGCCCTTAGGGATGCTGGAAACACCATATATTTT. Protein sequence: CSALRDAGNTIYF.